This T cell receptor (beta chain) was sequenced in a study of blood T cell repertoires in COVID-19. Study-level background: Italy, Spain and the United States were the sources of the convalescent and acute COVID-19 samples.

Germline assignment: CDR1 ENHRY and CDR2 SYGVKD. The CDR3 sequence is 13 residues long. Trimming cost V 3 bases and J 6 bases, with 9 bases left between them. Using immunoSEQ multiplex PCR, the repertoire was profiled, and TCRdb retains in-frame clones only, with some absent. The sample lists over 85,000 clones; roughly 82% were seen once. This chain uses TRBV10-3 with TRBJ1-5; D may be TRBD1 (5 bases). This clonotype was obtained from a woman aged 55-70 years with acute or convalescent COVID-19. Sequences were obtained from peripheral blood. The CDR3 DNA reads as TGTGCCATCAGTGATTATGGGGCTCAGCCCCAGCATTTT. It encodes CAISDYGAQPQHF.